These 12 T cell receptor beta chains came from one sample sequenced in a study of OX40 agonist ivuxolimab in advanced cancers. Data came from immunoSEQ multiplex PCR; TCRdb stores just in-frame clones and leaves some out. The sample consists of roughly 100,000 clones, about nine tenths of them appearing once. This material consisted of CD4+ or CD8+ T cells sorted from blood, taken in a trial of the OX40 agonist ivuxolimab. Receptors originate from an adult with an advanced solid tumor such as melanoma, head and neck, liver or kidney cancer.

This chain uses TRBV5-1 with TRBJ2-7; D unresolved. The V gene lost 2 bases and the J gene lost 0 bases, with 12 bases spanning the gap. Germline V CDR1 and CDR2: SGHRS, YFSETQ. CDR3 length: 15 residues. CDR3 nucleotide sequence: TGCGCCAGCAGCTTAGGCGGTACTTACTCCTACGAGCAGTACTTC. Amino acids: CASSLGGTYSYEQYF.

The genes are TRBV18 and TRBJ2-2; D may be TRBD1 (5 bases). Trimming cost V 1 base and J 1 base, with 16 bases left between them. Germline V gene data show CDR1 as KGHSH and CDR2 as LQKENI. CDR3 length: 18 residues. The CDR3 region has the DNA TGTGCCAGCTCACCACGAACAGGAAGTTACGGGAACACCGGGGAGCTGTTTTTT. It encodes CASSPRTGSYGNTGELFF.

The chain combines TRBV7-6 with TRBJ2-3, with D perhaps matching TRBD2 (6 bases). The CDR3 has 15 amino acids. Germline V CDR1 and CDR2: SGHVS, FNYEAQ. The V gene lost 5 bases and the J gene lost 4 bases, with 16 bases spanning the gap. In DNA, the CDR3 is TGTGCCAGCAGCCAAAGCAACGGGGGAGCAGATACGCAGTATTTT. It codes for CASSQSNGGADTQYF.

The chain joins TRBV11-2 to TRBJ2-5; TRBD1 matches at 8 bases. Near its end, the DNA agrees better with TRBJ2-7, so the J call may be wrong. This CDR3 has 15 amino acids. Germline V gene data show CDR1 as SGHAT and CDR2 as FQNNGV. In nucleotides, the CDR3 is TGTGCCAGCAGCTTATCGTCCCAGGGGGCTGGCGAGCAGTACTTC. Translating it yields CASSLSSQGAGEQYF.

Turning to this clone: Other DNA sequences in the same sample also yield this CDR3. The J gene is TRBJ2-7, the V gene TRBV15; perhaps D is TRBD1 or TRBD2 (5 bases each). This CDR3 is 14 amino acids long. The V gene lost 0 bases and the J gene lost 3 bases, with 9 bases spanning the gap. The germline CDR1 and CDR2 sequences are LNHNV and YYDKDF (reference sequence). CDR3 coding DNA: TGTGCCACCAGCAGAGATCGGGGCAGCTACGAGCAGTACTTC. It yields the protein CATSRDRGSYEQYF.

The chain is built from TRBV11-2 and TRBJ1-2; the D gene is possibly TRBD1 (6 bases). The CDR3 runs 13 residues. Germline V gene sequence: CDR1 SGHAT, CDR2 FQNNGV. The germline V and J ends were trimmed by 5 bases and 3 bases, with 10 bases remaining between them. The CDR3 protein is CASSDPGDYGYTF. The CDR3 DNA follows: TGTGCCAGCAGCGACCCAGGGGACTATGGCTACACCTTC.

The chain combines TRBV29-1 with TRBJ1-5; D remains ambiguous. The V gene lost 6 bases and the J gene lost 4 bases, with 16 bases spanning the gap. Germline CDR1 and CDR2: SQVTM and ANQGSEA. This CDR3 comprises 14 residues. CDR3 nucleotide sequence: TGCAGCGTAGTTGTGAGTACAGCTAATCAGCCCCAGCATTTT. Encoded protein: CSVVVSTANQPQHF.

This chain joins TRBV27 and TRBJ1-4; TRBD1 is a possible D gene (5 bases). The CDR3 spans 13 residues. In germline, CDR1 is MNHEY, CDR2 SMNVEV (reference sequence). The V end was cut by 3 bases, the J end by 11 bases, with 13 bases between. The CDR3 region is CASSFNRNPKLFF. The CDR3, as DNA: TGTGCCAGCAGTTTTAACAGGAATCCGAAACTGTTTTTT. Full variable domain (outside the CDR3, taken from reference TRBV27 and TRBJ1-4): EAQVTQNPRYLITVTGKKLTVTCSQNMNHEYMSWYRQDPGLGLRQIYYSMNVEVTDKGDVPEGYKVSRKEKRNFPLILESPSPNQTSLYFCASSFNRNPKLFFGSGTQLSVL.

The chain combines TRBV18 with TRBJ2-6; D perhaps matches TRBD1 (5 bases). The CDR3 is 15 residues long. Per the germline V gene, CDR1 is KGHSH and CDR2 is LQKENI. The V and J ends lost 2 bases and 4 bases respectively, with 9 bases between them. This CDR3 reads CASSPGAVGANVLTF. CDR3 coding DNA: TGTGCCAGCTCACCAGGGGCGGTGGGGGCCAACGTCCTGACTTTC.

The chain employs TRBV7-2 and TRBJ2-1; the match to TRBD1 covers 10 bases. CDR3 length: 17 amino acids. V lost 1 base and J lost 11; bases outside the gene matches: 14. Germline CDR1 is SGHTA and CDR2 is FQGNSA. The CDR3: CASSLVAGTGATIQQFF. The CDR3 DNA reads TGTGCCAGCAGCTTAGTAGCAGGGACAGGGGCCACGATCCAGCAGTTCTTC. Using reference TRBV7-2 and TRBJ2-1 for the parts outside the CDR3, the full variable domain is GAGVSQSPSNKVTEKGKDVELRCDPISGHTALYWYRQSLGQGLEFLIYFQGNSAPDKSGLPSDRFSAERTGGSVSTLTIQRTQQEDSAVYLCASSLVAGTGATIQQFFGPGTRLTVL.

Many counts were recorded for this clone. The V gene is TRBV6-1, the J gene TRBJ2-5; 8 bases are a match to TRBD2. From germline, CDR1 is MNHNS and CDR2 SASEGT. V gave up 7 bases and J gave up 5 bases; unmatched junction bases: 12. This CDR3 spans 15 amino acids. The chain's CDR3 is CASIVVERGPETQYF. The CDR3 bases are TGTGCCAGCATCGTCGTCGAGCGGGGGCCCGAGACCCAGTACTTC.

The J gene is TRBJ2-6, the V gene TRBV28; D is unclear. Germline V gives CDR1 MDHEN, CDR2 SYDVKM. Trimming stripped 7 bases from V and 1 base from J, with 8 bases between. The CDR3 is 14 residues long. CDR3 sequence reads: CASTIGSGANVLTF. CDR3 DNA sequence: TGTGCCAGCACCATCGGATCTGGGGCCAACGTCCTGACTTTC.